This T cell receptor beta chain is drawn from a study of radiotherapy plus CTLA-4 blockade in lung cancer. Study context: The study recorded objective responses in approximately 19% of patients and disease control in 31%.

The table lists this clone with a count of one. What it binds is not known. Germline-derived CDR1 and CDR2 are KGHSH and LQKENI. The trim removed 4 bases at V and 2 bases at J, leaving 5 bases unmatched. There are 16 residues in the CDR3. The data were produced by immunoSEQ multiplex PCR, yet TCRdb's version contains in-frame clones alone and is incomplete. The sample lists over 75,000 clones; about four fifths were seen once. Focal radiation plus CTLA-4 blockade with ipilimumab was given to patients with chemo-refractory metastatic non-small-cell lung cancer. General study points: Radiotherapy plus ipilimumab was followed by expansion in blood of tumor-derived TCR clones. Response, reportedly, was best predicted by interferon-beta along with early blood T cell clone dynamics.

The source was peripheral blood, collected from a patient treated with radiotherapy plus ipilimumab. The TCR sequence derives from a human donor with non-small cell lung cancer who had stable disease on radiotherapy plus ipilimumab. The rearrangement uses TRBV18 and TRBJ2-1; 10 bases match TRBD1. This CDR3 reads CASSRDRGATYNEQFF. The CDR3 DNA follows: TGTGCCAGCTCACGGGACAGGGGAGCCACCTACAATGAGCAGTTCTTC.